What follows describes a single TCR beta chain. The target antigen is unknown. PCR was performed using 60 Vbeta and 13 Jbeta primers. Sequencing was performed with immunoSEQ multiplex PCR; in TCRdb, only in-frame clones are kept and a portion is missing. This table has more than 65,000 clones, roughly 74% appearing once. This record belongs to a study of cytomegalovirus exposure and HLA in healthy donors. Points from the study as a whole: Across donors, most TCRs were seen rarely, yet some public ones were widespread. The study carried out a later analysis of TCR beta sequences. It associated some 17,000 of them with specific HLA alleles at a false discovery rate of 0.05.

The germline V and J ends were trimmed by 5 bases and 0 bases, with 8 bases remaining between them. The CDR3 is 14 amino acids. The germline V gene encodes CDR1 SGHRS and CDR2 YFSETQ. Sample: PBMCs. This clonotype was sampled from a woman aged 50 to 65 in good health and CMV-seropositive. V is TRBV5-1 and J is TRBJ1-4, with unresolved D. The CDR3 DNA sequence: TGCGCCAGCAGGCAGGCTGCAACTAATGAAAAACTGTTTTTT. It codes for CASRQAATNEKLFF.